The present TCR beta chain was sequenced within a study of T-cell memory formation after mild COVID-19. The wider study: For the most part, TCR clusters were specific to one donor. Study outcomes and limitations: Of the contracting clones, CD4+ ones lay mainly in CM and EM, and CD8+ ones in EMRA.

Via MiXCR, TCRdb re-called the 5' RACE reads, giving one row per CDR3 protein. The repertoire includes approximately 100,000 distinct CDR3 sequences, 9.5% to 15% of them detected once, and around 30% sits in the top ten. The CDR3 sequence is 16 residues long. Germline V gene data show CDR1 as DFQATT and CDR2 as SNEGSKA (reference sequence). V shed 0 bases, J shed 1 base, and the junction held 7 bases outside the gene matches. This clonotype was recorded at least ten times. Its specificity is unknown. The source of this sequence is an adult woman who had mild COVID-19 (a few samples of this study predate the infection). Cell type and time point are not known. This chain links TRBV20-1 with TRBJ2-7; 9 positions agree with TRBD1. Specimen: PBMCs or a T cell subset sorted from them (not recorded which). The CDR3 region is CSAREQGTGISYEQYF. Written as DNA, the CDR3 is TGCAGTGCTAGAGAACAAGGGACAGGGATTTCCTACGAGCAGTACTTC.